The sequence of this TCR beta chain was determined in a study of blood T cell repertoires in COVID-19. Turning to the study itself: The origin of the acute and convalescent COVID-19 samples was the United States, Italy and Spain. The analysed material was cDNA or gDNA that came from T cells, B-cell-depleted T cells, or PBMCs.

Using immunoSEQ multiplex PCR, the repertoire was profiled, and TCRdb retains in-frame clones only, with some absent. The sample has about 220,000 clones, 70% to 90% seen once. During active infection, Seattle patients enrolled and were then monitored through disease. Sample: peripheral blood. The TCR comes from a woman in her seventies with COVID-19, enrolled during active disease.

The CDR3 loop reads CASSPPARGQETQYF. The CDR3 DNA is TGTGCCAGCTCACCACCGGCCAGGGGGCAAGAGACCCAGTACTTC. The V call is TRBV18, the J call TRBJ2-5; the match to TRBD1 covers 7 bases. This CDR3 region has 15 residues. In germline, CDR1 is KGHSH, CDR2 LQKENI. Trimming cost V 0 bases and J 2 bases; bases outside gene matches: 3.